The clone carrying this T cell receptor (beta chain) was counted ten times or more. Its antigen remains unknown. The entry originates in a study of T cells in Graves' hyperthyroidism and ophthalmopathy. Regions amplified from RNA transcripts were the TCR beta CDR3 regions. TCR CDR3 regions were first amplified by RT-PCR with HTBI primers. TCRdb re-called the multiplex PCR reads through MiXCR, storing one row per CDR3 protein. The sample records some 360,000 distinct CDR3 sequences, about a sixth being singletons. Points from the study as a whole: Most thyroid clonotypes expanded above 0.001 were also detected in blood. In simple terms, a model built on 13 V-J features told ophthalmopathy apart from stable hyperthyroidism.

Germline CDR1 and CDR2: SGHVS and FNYEAQ. CDR3 length: 15 amino acids. J lost 5 bases, V lost 5 bases, and 6 bases had no gene match. Orbital computed tomography, thyroid ultrasound, serum thyroxine and TRAb, and clinical symptoms together informed the diagnoses. PBMCs came from more than 8.5 ml fresh peripheral blood. The sequence was obtained from a woman in her thirties or forties with Graves' ophthalmopathy. V gene TRBV7-6 combines with J gene TRBJ2-5, with TRBD2 matching over 12 bases. Sample: blood. The CDR3 loop reads CASSPTSGSRETQYF. CDR3 in DNA: TGTGCCAGCAGCCCGACTAGCGGGAGTCGGGAGACCCAGTACTTC.